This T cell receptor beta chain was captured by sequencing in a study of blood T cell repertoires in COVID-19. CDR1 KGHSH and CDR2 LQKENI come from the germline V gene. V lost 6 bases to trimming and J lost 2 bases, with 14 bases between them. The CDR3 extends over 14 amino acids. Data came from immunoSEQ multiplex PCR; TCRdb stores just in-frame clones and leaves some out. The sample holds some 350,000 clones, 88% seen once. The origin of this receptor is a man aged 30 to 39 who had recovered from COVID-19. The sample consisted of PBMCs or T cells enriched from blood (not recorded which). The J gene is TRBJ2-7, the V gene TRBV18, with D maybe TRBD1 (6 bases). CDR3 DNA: TGTGCCAGCTCCCCCCAGGCAGGGGCCTACGAGCAGTACTTC. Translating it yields CASSPQAGAYEQYF. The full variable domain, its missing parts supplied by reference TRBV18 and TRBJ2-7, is NAGVMQNPRHLVRRRGQEARLRCSPMKGHSHVYWYRQLPEEGLKFMVYLQKENIIDESGMPKERFSAEFPKEGPSILRIQQVVRGDSAAYFCASSPQAGAYEQYFGPGTRLTVT.